This T cell receptor (beta chain) was observed in a study of cytomegalovirus exposure and HLA in healthy donors. Study-wide points: The study reported that TCR beta sequences accurately predicted HLA-A and HLA-B alleles in most subjects. It was reported that the classifier diagnosed cytomegalovirus status with high specificity and sensitivity in both the original and validation cohorts. Of the V segments, some could not be distinguished, including TRBV6-2 and TRBV6-3, and were excluded.

In the case of this clone: Its antigen is unknown.

The CDR3 is made up of 15 amino acids. V shed 2 bases, J shed 1 base, and the junction held 2 bases outside the gene matches. Germline values: CDR1 MNHEY, CDR2 SMNVEV (reference sequence). Amplification used 60 Vbeta primers and 13 Jbeta primers. Sequencing used immunoSEQ multiplex PCR; TCRdb keeps in-frame clones, though not all of them. The sample lists about 130,000 clones, roughly three quarters occurring once. This sequence joins TRBV27 and TRBJ2-1; 7 positions match TRBD2. Sequenced material: PBMCs. This TCR was sampled from a woman between 40 and 55 years old in good health and CMV-seronegative. The CDR3 protein is CASSLGLGSYNEQFF. The CDR3 coding sequence is TGTGCCAGCAGTTTAGGACTAGGATCCTACAATGAGCAGTTCTTC.